What follows are 9 T cell receptor beta chains derived from one specimen sequenced in a study of brain T cells in children with intractable seizures. Time point: blood from clinic visit 5 months post-surgery; TSC patient then seizure free. The table came from immunoSEQ multiplex PCR; TCRdb's copy has only in-frame clones and leaves some out. The table has hundreds of thousands of clones, nearly 95% seen once. The specimen comprised peripheral blood, sampled less than 6 months after surgery. The receptors stem from a boy under three years old with tuberous sclerosis and intractable seizures.

The chain couples TRBV6-6 to TRBJ2-5; D is ambiguous. Germline CDR1 and CDR2: MNHNY and SVGAGI (reference sequence). This CDR3 contains 14 residues. V lost 5 bases, J lost 1 base, and 11 bases lay in between. DNA of the CDR3: TGTGCCAGCAGTCCCTTAAAATTCCAAGAGACCCAGTACTTC. Translation gives CASSPLKFQETQYF.

The rearrangement joins TRBV18 to TRBJ1-6; D possibly corresponds to TRBD1 (6 bases). V lost 2 bases, J lost 7 bases, and 9 bases lay in between. CDR1 is KGHSH, CDR2 LQKENI, per germline. This CDR3 spans 14 amino acids. CDR3 sequence reads: CASSPGGLNSPLHF. The CDR3 bases are TGTGCCAGCTCACCAGGGGGGCTGAATTCACCCCTCCACTTT.

The chain uses TRBV11-1 and TRBJ2-1; D remains ambiguous. The V end was cut by 1 base, the J end by 4 bases, with 11 bases between. The V gene's germline CDR1 is SGHAT and CDR2 FQDESV (reference sequence). This CDR3 has 15 residues. CDR3 residues: CASSLEGVSYNEQFF. In nucleotides, the CDR3 is TGTGCCAGCAGCTTAGAGGGCGTTAGTTACAATGAGCAGTTCTTC.

J is TRBJ1-5 and V is TRBV7-2; no definite D call. CDR1 and CDR2 from the germline V gene are SGHTA and FQGNSA. V was shortened by 4 bases and J by 4 bases, with 8 bases between the two germline ends. CDR3 length: 13 residues. The CDR3 nucleotides are TGTGCCAGCAGCTCATCCGGGAATCAGCCCCAGCATTTT. This translates into CASSSSGNQPQHF.

The chain uses TRBV19 and TRBJ1-2, with D possibly matching TRBD1 (6 bases). Germline assignment: CDR1 LNHDA and CDR2 SQIVND (reference sequence). V was pared by 11 bases and J by 7 bases, with 20 bases between. The CDR3 has 13 residues. The CDR3: CAVKGGSAAGYTF. The CDR3 coding sequence is TGTGCCGTCAAGGGGGGGAGTGCGGCTGGCTACACCTTC.

This sequence joins TRBV7-9 and TRBJ1-1, with D maybe TRBD1 (5 bases). V was shortened by 2 bases and J by 11 bases, with 15 bases between the two germline ends. Germline V CDR1 and CDR2: SEHNR, FQNEAQ (reference sequence). The CDR3 sequence is 13 residues long. The CDR3 nucleotides are TGTGCCAGCAGCTTATTGCAGGGAGGTGTCGCTTTCTTT. Translating it yields CASSLLQGGVAFF.

The J gene is TRBJ2-7, the V gene TRBV7-9; TRBD1 matches at 8 bases. This CDR3 comprises 14 residues. Germline CDR1 reads SEHNR; CDR2 reads FQNEAQ (reference sequence). The V segment lost 2 bases and the J segment 3 bases; nucleotides outside the gene matches: 3. CDR3 bases: TGTGCCAGCAGCTTACAGGGGGCTTTCTACGAGCAGTACTTC. Translated: CASSLQGAFYEQYF.

V and J are TRBV5-1 and TRBJ2-7, with a possible D match to TRBD1 (5 bases). V dropped 0 bases and J dropped 6 bases, with 10 bases sitting between them. The CDR3 runs to 13 residues. The germline CDR1 and CDR2 sequences are SGHRS and YFSETQ. CDR3: CASSLGQPLEQYF. CDR3 DNA: TGCGCCAGCAGCTTGGGACAGCCCCTCGAGCAGTACTTC.

This clone was seen only a few times. DNA of the CDR3: TGTGCCAGCAGCTCCGGACTAGCGGGGTCCTACGAGCAGTACTTC. Translating it yields CASSSGLAGSYEQYF. The V and J genes are TRBV7-6 and TRBJ2-7; 12 bases align to TRBD2. Germline CDR1 and CDR2: SGHVS and FNYEAQ. Trimming at V came to 4 bases and at J to 1 base, leaving 2 bases not matched to a gene. CDR3 length: 15 residues.